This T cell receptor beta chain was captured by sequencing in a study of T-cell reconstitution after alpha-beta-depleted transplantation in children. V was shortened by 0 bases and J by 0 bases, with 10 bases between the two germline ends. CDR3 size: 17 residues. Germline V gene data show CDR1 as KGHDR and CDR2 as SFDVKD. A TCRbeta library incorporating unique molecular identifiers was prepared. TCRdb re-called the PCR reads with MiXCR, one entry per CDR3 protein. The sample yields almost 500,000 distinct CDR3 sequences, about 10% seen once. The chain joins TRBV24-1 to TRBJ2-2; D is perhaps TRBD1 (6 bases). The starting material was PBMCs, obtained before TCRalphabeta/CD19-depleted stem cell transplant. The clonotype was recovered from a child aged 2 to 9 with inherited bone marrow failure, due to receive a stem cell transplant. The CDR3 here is CATSDLRAGANTGELFF. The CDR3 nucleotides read TGTGCCACCAGTGATTTGCGGGCAGGGGCGAACACCGGGGAGCTGTTTTTT.